The rows below give T cell receptor beta chains drawn from one sample of a study of response to subunit inactivated influenza vaccine. MiXCR, run by TCRdb on the RT-PCR reads, gives a single entry per CDR3 protein. Here the sample spans about 500,000 distinct CDR3 sequences, approximately 15% being singletons. Sequenced here: CD4+ T cells sorted from PBMCs, sampled roughly 24 months after vaccination. These receptors all stem from a man between 50 and 69 years old who received an inactivated influenza vaccine. CDR3s include the opening cysteine and the closing phenylalanine or tryptophan. The order of the fields is clone size, V gene, J gene, D gene, CDR3 protein, CDR3 DNA. D genes are given only for firm matches. Size is stated for part of the rows, as once, few or many counts, or as a class when the clone is expanded.

clone size: -
V gene: TRBV11-2
J gene: TRBJ2-3
D gene: -
CDR3 protein: CARTSTGGDTQYF
CDR3 DNA: TGTGCCAGAACTTCGACAGGAGGGGATACGCAGTATTTT

clone size: many
V gene: TRBV10-2
J gene: TRBJ1-2
D gene: -
CDR3 protein: CATAGAGINYGYTF
CDR3 DNA: TGCGCCACCGCGGGCGCGGGGATTAACTATGGCTACACCTTC

clone size: -
V gene: TRBV4-2
J gene: TRBJ2-6
D gene: TRBD1
CDR3 protein: CASSRGTGDPAANVLTF
CDR3 DNA: TGTGCCAGCAGCCGCGGGACAGGGGATCCCGCGGCCAACGTCCTGACTTTC

clone size: few
V gene: TRBV2
J gene: TRBJ2-3
D gene: TRBD2
CDR3 protein: CASSGGTTTFTDTQYF
CDR3 DNA: TGTGCCAGCAGTGGGGGGACTACGACATTCACAGATACGCAGTATTTT

clone size: many
V gene: TRBV5-1
J gene: TRBJ2-2
D gene: -
CDR3 protein: CASSLEGGTGELFF
CDR3 DNA: TGCGCCAGCAGCTTGGAGGGAGGCACCGGGGAGCTGTTTTTT

clone size: -
V gene: TRBV4-3
J gene: TRBJ2-7
D gene: -
CDR3 protein: CASSQVYGEQEQYF
CDR3 DNA: TGCGCCAGCAGCCAAGTTTATGGGGAACAAGAGCAGTACTTC

clone size: few
V gene: TRBV11-2
J gene: TRBJ2-7
D gene: -
CDR3 protein: CASSLEGRVGQYF
CDR3 DNA: TGTGCCAGCAGCTTAGAGGGCAGGGTAGGTCAGTACTTC

clone size: many
V gene: TRBV7-9
J gene: TRBJ2-3
D gene: -
CDR3 protein: CASSLAGNTDTQYF
CDR3 DNA: TGTGCCAGCAGCTTGGCGGGAAACACAGATACGCAGTATTTT

clone size: -
V gene: TRBV20-1
J gene: TRBJ2-1
D gene: TRBD2
CDR3 protein: CSAHRRLAGGPWYNEQFF
CDR3 DNA: TGCAGTGCTCACAGGCGGCTAGCGGGAGGTCCATGGTACAATGAGCAGTTCTTC

clone size: few
V gene: TRBV5-6
J gene: TRBJ2-2
D gene: -
CDR3 protein: CASSLDGSWPGELFF
CDR3 DNA: TGTGCCAGCAGCTTGGATGGGTCTTGGCCCGGGGAGCTGTTTTTT

clone size: few
V gene: TRBV27
J gene: TRBJ1-2
D gene: TRBD1
CDR3 protein: CASSLGTGDYYTF
CDR3 DNA: TGTGCCAGCAGCCTCGGGACAGGGGACTACTACACCTTC

clone size: -
V gene: TRBV28
J gene: TRBJ2-3
D gene: TRBD1
CDR3 protein: CASGSTRDRGTDTQYF
CDR3 DNA: TGTGCCAGCGGATCGACCCGGGACAGGGGTACAGATACGCAGTATTTT

clone size: many
V gene: TRBV5-4
J gene: TRBJ2-3
D gene: -
CDR3 protein: CASSLSPGASSTDTQYF
CDR3 DNA: TGTGCCAGCAGCTTGTCCCCTGGGGCTAGCAGCACAGATACGCAGTATTTT

clone size: few
V gene: TRBV2
J gene: TRBJ2-2
D gene: -
CDR3 protein: CASSVEDLNTGELFF
CDR3 DNA: TGTGCCAGCAGTGTAGAGGATTTGAACACCGGGGAGCTGTTTTTT

clone size: few
V gene: TRBV6-2/TRBV6-3
J gene: TRBJ2-1
D gene: -
CDR3 protein: CASRGGDSYNEQFF
CDR3 DNA: TGTGCCAGCAGGGGCGGTGACTCCTACAATGAGCAGTTCTTC

clone size: many
V gene: TRBV5-5
J gene: TRBJ2-6
D gene: -
CDR3 protein: CASSLAPKPGANVLTF
CDR3 DNA: TGTGCCAGCAGCTTGGCCCCGAAGCCTGGGGCCAACGTCCTGACTTTC

clone size: many
V gene: TRBV12-3/TRBV12-4
J gene: TRBJ1-6
D gene: -
CDR3 protein: CASRSGDNSPLHF
CDR3 DNA: TGTGCCAGCAGGAGCGGGGATAATTCACCCCTCCACTTT

clone size: many
V gene: TRBV18
J gene: TRBJ2-4
D gene: -
CDR3 protein: CASSPDWDTKNIQYF
CDR3 DNA: TGTGCCAGCTCACCAGACTGGGACACCAAAAACATTCAGTACTTC

clone size: -
V gene: TRBV30
J gene: TRBJ1-2
D gene: -
CDR3 protein: CAWSLGNYGYTF
CDR3 DNA: TGTGCCTGGAGTCTGGGGAACTATGGCTACACCTTC

clone size: few
V gene: TRBV4-3
J gene: TRBJ1-2
D gene: TRBD1
CDR3 protein: CASSPSESGTGGVYGYTF
CDR3 DNA: TGCGCCAGCAGCCCCTCTGAGTCAGGGACAGGGGGAGTGTATGGCTACACCTTC

clone size: many
V gene: TRBV11-2
J gene: TRBJ1-4
D gene: -
CDR3 protein: CASSGYTATNEKLFF
CDR3 DNA: TGTGCCAGCAGCGGCTACACAGCAACTAATGAAAAACTGTTTTTT

clone size: few
V gene: TRBV20-1
J gene: TRBJ2-5
D gene: -
CDR3 protein: CSALWVAETQYF
CDR3 DNA: TGCAGTGCCCTTTGGGTAGCAGAGACCCAGTACTTC

clone size: few
V gene: TRBV7-8
J gene: TRBJ2-1
D gene: -
CDR3 protein: CASSLVGAGHEQFF
CDR3 DNA: TGTGCCAGCAGCTTAGTTGGAGCTGGGCATGAGCAGTTCTTC

clone size: -
V gene: TRBV9
J gene: TRBJ2-5
D gene: TRBD1
CDR3 protein: CASSAGTEQETQYF
CDR3 DNA: TGTGCCAGCAGCGCCGGGACAGAACAAGAGACCCAGTACTTC

clone size: many
V gene: TRBV7-2
J gene: TRBJ2-1
D gene: -
CDR3 protein: CASSLSGNPSYNEQFF
CDR3 DNA: TGTGCCAGCAGCTTAAGTGGTAACCCATCCTACAATGAGCAGTTCTTC

clone size: few
V gene: TRBV12-3/TRBV12-4
J gene: TRBJ2-3
D gene: TRBD1
CDR3 protein: CASSTGDWDTQYF
CDR3 DNA: TGTGCCAGCAGCACAGGGGATTGGGATACGCAGTATTTT

clone size: -
V gene: TRBV9
J gene: TRBJ2-7
D gene: TRBD2
CDR3 protein: CASSVDPSGRYEQYF
CDR3 DNA: TGTGCCAGCAGCGTAGACCCTAGCGGGAGGTACGAGCAGTACTTC

clone size: -
V gene: TRBV5-1
J gene: TRBJ2-3
D gene: -
CDR3 protein: CASSLGRRQDTQYF
CDR3 DNA: TGCGCCAGCAGCTTGGGCAGACGGCAAGATACGCAGTATTTT

clone size: -
V gene: TRBV30
J gene: TRBJ1-6
D gene: -
CDR3 protein: CAWSYYYNSPLHF
CDR3 DNA: TGTGCCTGGAGTTACTACTATAATTCACCCCTCCACTTT

clone size: -
V gene: TRBV9
J gene: TRBJ2-3
D gene: TRBD1
CDR3 protein: CASSVVDREAWGTDTQYF
CDR3 DNA: TGTGCCAGCAGCGTAGTCGACAGGGAAGCCTGGGGCACAGATACGCAGTATTTT

clone size: -
V gene: TRBV4-1
J gene: TRBJ2-3
D gene: -
CDR3 protein: CASSQVVAGRVQVTDTQYF
CDR3 DNA: TGCGCCAGCAGCCAAGTCGTAGCAGGACGGGTGCAGGTCACAGATACGCAGTATTTT

clone size: few
V gene: TRBV6-1
J gene: TRBJ2-5
D gene: TRBD1
CDR3 protein: CASSPTGVSETQYF
CDR3 DNA: TGTGCCAGCAGTCCGACAGGGGTTTCGGAGACCCAGTACTTC

clone size: few
V gene: TRBV12-3/TRBV12-4
J gene: TRBJ1-6
D gene: -
CDR3 protein: CASSLRAGGSPLHF
CDR3 DNA: TGTGCCAGCAGTTTAAGGGCAGGAGGTTCACCCCTCCACTTT

clone size: -
V gene: TRBV7-9
J gene: TRBJ1-1
D gene: TRBD1
CDR3 protein: CASSTGTGVYTEAFF
CDR3 DNA: TGTGCCAGCAGCACCGGGACAGGGGTGTACACTGAAGCTTTCTTT

clone size: -
V gene: TRBV5-1
J gene: TRBJ2-3
D gene: TRBD2
CDR3 protein: CASSLPSGGLLSSTDTQYF
CDR3 DNA: TGCGCCAGCAGCTTGCCTAGCGGCGGGCTTCTATCTAGCACAGATACGCAGTATTTT

clone size: -
V gene: TRBV6-2/TRBV6-3
J gene: TRBJ2-1
D gene: TRBD1
CDR3 protein: CASSYSTGLYNEQFF
CDR3 DNA: TGTGCCAGCAGTTACTCGACAGGGCTATACAATGAGCAGTTCTTC

clone size: -
V gene: TRBV4-2
J gene: TRBJ2-5
D gene: TRBD2
CDR3 protein: CASSQESGTSGIQETQYF
CDR3 DNA: TGTGCCAGCAGCCAAGAGAGTGGGACTAGCGGGATCCAAGAGACCCAGTACTTC

clone size: many
V gene: TRBV9
J gene: TRBJ2-1
D gene: -
CDR3 protein: CASSGAFGLADNEQFF
CDR3 DNA: TGTGCCAGCAGCGGGGCTTTTGGTTTAGCGGACAATGAGCAGTTCTTC

clone size: -
V gene: TRBV23-1
J gene: TRBJ2-7
D gene: TRBD2
CDR3 protein: CASSLWTSDDEQYF
CDR3 DNA: TGCGCCAGCAGTCTGTGGACTAGTGACGACGAGCAGTACTTC

clone size: many
V gene: TRBV20-1
J gene: TRBJ1-4
D gene: -
CDR3 protein: CSARDWGNSEKLFF
CDR3 DNA: TGCAGTGCTAGAGATTGGGGGAACAGTGAAAAACTGTTTTTT

clone size: few
V gene: TRBV12-3/TRBV12-4
J gene: TRBJ1-1
D gene: -
CDR3 protein: CASSLFRGAAEAFF
CDR3 DNA: TGTGCCAGCAGTTTATTCCGGGGCGCCGCTGAAGCTTTCTTT

clone size: -
V gene: TRBV29-1
J gene: TRBJ2-2
D gene: TRBD2
CDR3 protein: CSVRTSGEGTGELFF
CDR3 DNA: TGCAGCGTTAGGACTAGCGGGGAAGGCACCGGGGAGCTGTTTTTT

clone size: few
V gene: TRBV5-1
J gene: TRBJ1-4
D gene: TRBD1
CDR3 protein: CASSSQGQHEKLFF
CDR3 DNA: TGCGCCAGCAGCTCACAGGGGCAGCATGAAAAACTGTTTTTT

clone size: few
V gene: TRBV4-1
J gene: TRBJ1-2
D gene: -
CDR3 protein: CASSQEGTLNYGYTF
CDR3 DNA: TGCGCCAGCAGCCAAGAAGGCACCTTAAACTATGGCTACACCTTC

clone size: few
V gene: TRBV11-2
J gene: TRBJ2-7
D gene: -
CDR3 protein: CASSLSSGIYEQYF
CDR3 DNA: TGTGCCAGCAGCTTATCTTCCGGGATCTACGAGCAGTACTTC

clone size: few
V gene: TRBV7-8
J gene: TRBJ2-3
D gene: TRBD2
CDR3 protein: CASSPEGMTSGGSDTQYF
CDR3 DNA: TGTGCCAGCAGCCCAGAGGGGATGACTAGCGGGGGATCAGATACGCAGTATTTT

clone size: -
V gene: TRBV27
J gene: TRBJ2-6
D gene: TRBD1
CDR3 protein: CASSLRGTGTGANVLTF
CDR3 DNA: TGTGCCAGCAGTTTAAGGGGGACAGGGACCGGGGCCAACGTCCTGACTTTC

clone size: -
V gene: TRBV7-2
J gene: TRBJ2-2
D gene: -
CDR3 protein: CASSLMGPTGELFF
CDR3 DNA: TGTGCCAGCAGCTTAATGGGGCCCACCGGGGAGCTGTTTTTT

clone size: few
V gene: TRBV7-3
J gene: TRBJ2-3
D gene: TRBD2
CDR3 protein: CASSFTRLAGGIDTQYF
CDR3 DNA: TGTGCCAGCAGCTTCACGCGACTAGCGGGAGGTATAGATACGCAGTATTTT

clone size: -
V gene: TRBV20-1
J gene: TRBJ2-5
D gene: -
CDR3 protein: CSAKGGIRTRTIGETQYF
CDR3 DNA: TGCAGTGCGAAGGGGGGCATAAGAACAAGGACGATAGGGGAGACCCAGTACTTC

clone size: -
V gene: TRBV6-6
J gene: TRBJ2-7
D gene: TRBD2
CDR3 protein: CASTGTSVEQYF
CDR3 DNA: TGTGCCAGCACCGGGACTAGCGTGGAGCAGTACTTC

clone size: few
V gene: TRBV20-1
J gene: TRBJ2-7
D gene: TRBD2
CDR3 protein: CSGGRASYEQYF
CDR3 DNA: TGCAGTGGCGGGAGGGCCTCCTACGAGCAGTACTTC

clone size: few
V gene: TRBV12-3/TRBV12-4
J gene: TRBJ2-1
D gene: TRBD2
CDR3 protein: CASRGLAGNSYNEQFF
CDR3 DNA: TGTGCCAGCAGAGGACTAGCGGGGAACTCCTACAATGAGCAGTTCTTC

clone size: -
V gene: TRBV30
J gene: TRBJ2-3
D gene: TRBD2
CDR3 protein: CACRLAGGPDTQYF
CDR3 DNA: TGTGCCTGCCGACTAGCGGGAGGGCCGGATACGCAGTATTTT

clone size: -
V gene: TRBV18
J gene: TRBJ2-2
D gene: -
CDR3 protein: CASSPLGQTTGELFF
CDR3 DNA: TGTGCCAGCTCACCACTCGGACAGACAACCGGGGAGCTGTTTTTT

clone size: many
V gene: TRBV28
J gene: TRBJ2-3
D gene: TRBD2
CDR3 protein: CASSATSGTFTDTQYF
CDR3 DNA: TGTGCCAGCAGTGCGACTAGCGGGACCTTCACAGATACGCAGTATTTT

clone size: few
V gene: TRBV6-1
J gene: TRBJ2-5
D gene: -
CDR3 protein: CASSPAGRLETQYF
CDR3 DNA: TGTGCCAGCAGCCCCGCGGGGAGGTTGGAGACCCAGTACTTC

clone size: few
V gene: TRBV2
J gene: TRBJ1-5
D gene: -
CDR3 protein: CASYHLQPQHF
CDR3 DNA: TGTGCCAGCTATCATTTGCAGCCCCAGCATTTT

clone size: few
V gene: TRBV4-1
J gene: TRBJ2-7
D gene: TRBD1
CDR3 protein: CASSQGNWTGTYEQYF
CDR3 DNA: TGCGCCAGCAGCCAAGGTAATTGGACAGGGACCTACGAGCAGTACTTC

clone size: -
V gene: TRBV12-3/TRBV12-4
J gene: TRBJ2-3
D gene: -
CDR3 protein: CASCPRLGSGGTDTQYF
CDR3 DNA: TGTGCCAGCTGCCCCCGTCTCGGAAGTGGAGGTACAGATACGCAGTATTTT